These T cell receptor beta chains were read from a single sample in a study of shared clonotypes between healthy human individuals. Using immunoSEQ multiplex PCR, the repertoire was profiled, and TCRdb retains in-frame clones only, with some absent. Among hundreds of thousands of clones, about 76% were seen once, and the ten largest hold around 14%. Sequencing was performed on PBMCs. The receptors derive from a woman in her forties in good health. Some clones in this sample may be carry-over from other donors' samples. Both conserved end residues are part of each CDR3. The D gene is left open where the match is weak. Clone sizes are given selectively: once, few, many, or a class where the clone is expanded.

.	TRBV15	.	TRBJ2-7	CATSKGRTSSYEQYF	TGTGCCACCAGCAAAGGACGTACCAGCTCCTACGAGCAGTACTTC
.	TRBV2	.	TRBJ2-1	CASKVYNEQFF	TGTGCCAGCAAAGTCTACAATGAGCAGTTCTTC
.	TRBV5-1	TRBD2	TRBJ2-3	CASSQSSGFTDTQYF	TGCGCCAGCAGCCAATCTAGCGGATTCACAGATACGCAGTATTTT
.	TRBV28	TRBD2	TRBJ2-2	CASSLLHAVLAGRGELFF	TGTGCCAGCAGTTTACTGCATGCGGTTCTAGCGGGAAGGGGGGAGCTGTTTTTT
.	TRBV6-5	TRBD1	TRBJ2-7	CASSYSPGTGLDEQYF	TGTGCCAGCAGTTACTCTCCCGGGACAGGGCTTGACGAGCAGTACTTC
.	TRBV5-1	.	TRBJ2-5	CASSPRVRAQETQYF	TGCGCCAGCAGCCCTCGAGTGCGAGCCCAAGAGACCCAGTACTTC
.	TRBV30	TRBD2	TRBJ2-3	CAWGTSGTDTQYF	TGTGCCTGGGGGACTAGCGGCACAGATACGCAGTATTTT
.	TRBV5-1	.	TRBJ2-5	CASSLALAGTGETQYF	TGCGCCAGCAGCTTGGCCTTGGCAGGGACGGGCGAGACCCAGTACTTC
.	TRBV9	.	TRBJ2-2	CASSARMEHTGELFF	TGTGCCAGCAGCGCCAGGATGGAACACACCGGGGAGCTGTTTTTT
.	TRBV6-1	TRBD1	TRBJ1-2	CASSEEQGARGYTF	TGTGCCAGCAGTGAGGAACAGGGGGCACGGGGCTACACCTTC
.	TRBV29-1	TRBD1	TRBJ1-2	CSVGRTGGRGYTF	TGCAGCGTGGGCCGGACAGGGGGAAGGGGCTACACCTTC
.	TRBV5-1	TRBD1	TRBJ2-5	CASSLVGTVQETQYF	TGCGCCAGCAGCTTGGTGGGGACAGTACAAGAGACCCAGTACTTC
.	TRBV28	TRBD2	TRBJ2-5	CASSVRGTLAGVETQYF	TGTGCCAGCAGTGTTCGGGGGACACTAGCGGGAGTTGAGACCCAGTACTTC
.	TRBV19	TRBD1	TRBJ2-2	CASSPLRDRGQSGELFF	TGTGCCAGTAGTCCACTCCGGGACAGGGGGCAGTCCGGGGAGCTGTTTTTT
.	TRBV27	.	TRBJ2-2	CASGIALNTGELFF	TGTGCCAGCGGCATAGCCCTCAACACCGGGGAGCTGTTTTTT
.	TRBV11-2	.	TRBJ1-5	CASSWGGNQPQHF	TGTGCCAGCAGCTGGGGGGGCAATCAGCCCCAGCATTTT
few	TRBV10-2	.	TRBJ1-5	CASSETNKMIQPQHF	TGCGCCAGCAGTGAGACAAATAAGATGATTCAGCCCCAGCATTTT
.	TRBV4-3	TRBD2	TRBJ2-5	CASSQDRTSGRTGWETQYF	TGCGCCAGCAGCCAAGATCGGACTAGCGGGAGAACCGGGTGGGAGACCCAGTACTTC
few	TRBV6-5	.	TRBJ1-2	CASSLRQGGGYTF	TGTGCCAGCAGCCTTCGACAAGGCGGGGGCTACACCTTC
.	TRBV4-2	TRBD2	TRBJ2-1	CASSQAQGTSKGAWQFF	TGTGCCAGCAGCCAAGCCCAGGGGACTAGCAAGGGGGCGTGGCAGTTCTTC
.	TRBV7-3	.	TRBJ2-1	CASSFTVSLAYNEQFF	TGTGCCAGCAGCTTTACGGTCTCCCTAGCCTACAATGAGCAGTTCTTC
.	TRBV2	TRBD2	TRBJ2-2	CASELAGGNTGELFF	TGTGCCAGCGAATTAGCGGGAGGGAACACCGGGGAGCTGTTTTTT
few	TRBV7-3	.	TRBJ2-2	CASSRSNTGELFF	TGTGCCAGCAGCAGATCGAACACCGGGGAGCTGTTTTTT
.	TRBV7-9	.	TRBJ2-5	CASSIHNQETQYF	TGTGCCAGCAGCATCCACAACCAAGAGACCCAGTACTTC